A single sample gave rise to the 10 T cell receptor beta chains below, sequenced in a study of blood T cells in healthy people across ages. Alongside a J-beta primer mix, a sample-barcoded 5' primer served in a second PCR lasting roughly 7 to 11 cycles. Each CDR3 protein is one row after TCRdb ran MiXCR on the 5' RACE reads. The repertoire holds over 500,000 distinct CDR3 sequences, with more than 45% as singletons. Sequenced input: blood. These receptors all come from a woman older than 75 in good health.

The V gene is TRBV5-5, the J gene TRBJ1-2; tentatively, D is TRBD1 (6 bases). The CDR3 is 17 residues long. Trimming left V 0 bases short and J 6 bases short, with 21 bases between. The V gene's germline CDR1 is SGHKS and CDR2 YYEKEE (reference sequence). This CDR3 is CASSLAPVREDRDGYTF. For the CDR3, the DNA is TGTGCCAGCAGCTTGGCCCCTGTGAGGGAGGACAGAGATGGCTACACCTTC.

This clonotype occurred a few times. This chain connects TRBV6-6 to TRBJ2-5; tentative D call: TRBD2 (5 bases). This CDR3 is 11 amino acids long. With 5 bases removed from V and 13 bases from J, the gap between germline ends came to 14 bases. The V gene's germline CDR1 is MNHNY and CDR2 SVGAGI (reference sequence). The CDR3 is CASSPGFTLYF. CDR3 in DNA: TGTGCCAGCAGTCCGGGATTTACTTTGTACTTC.

This clonotype was counted ten times or more. The gene calls are TRBV3-1 and TRBJ2-7; D call uncertain. The germline V and J ends were trimmed by 4 bases and 1 base, with 8 bases remaining between them. The CDR3 covers 13 residues. Germline V CDR1 and CDR2: LGHDT, YNNKEL (reference sequence). The CDR3 region has the DNA TGTGCCAGCAGCCGGTACAGATCCTACGAGCAGTACTTC. Protein: CASSRYRSYEQYF.

This chain connects TRBV4-2 to TRBJ2-5; a weak D match, TRBD1 (6 bases). The germline gives CDR1 LGHNA, CDR2 YNFKEQ. Trimming took 1 base from V and 4 from J, leaving 19 bases between them. This CDR3 is built from 17 residues. CDR3 sequence: CASSQGSAAGQLETQYF. CDR3 in DNA: TGTGCCAGCAGCCAAGGTTCGGCGGCCGGACAGTTAGAGACCCAGTACTTC.

There are many counts of this clonotype. This chain links TRBV11-2 with TRBJ2-3, with 7 bases aligning to TRBD2. The CDR3 is 16 residues long. Trimming at V came to 5 bases and at J to 2 bases, leaving 10 bases not matched to a gene. Looked up from germline, CDR1 is SGHAT and CDR2 is FQNNGV. The CDR3 region is CASSPNGGTNTDTQYF. The CDR3 DNA reads as TGTGCCAGCAGCCCAAACGGGGGGACGAACACAGATACGCAGTATTTT. The variable domain in full, with the rest retrieved from reference TRBV11-2 and TRBJ2-3, is EAGVAQSPRYKIIEKRQSVAFWCNPISGHATLYWYQQILGQGPKLLIQFQNNGVVDDSQLPKDRFSAERLKGVDSTLKIQPAKLEDSAVYLCASSPNGGTNTDTQYFGPGTRLTVL.

DNA of the CDR3: TGTGCCATCAGGGCCCAGCGGGGGGCTTCCAATGAGCAGTTCTTC. The encoded protein is CAIRAQRGASNEQFF. This chain connects TRBV10-3 to TRBJ2-1; 9 bases agree with TRBD2. Losses at the gene ends were 6 bases for V and 6 bases for J; bases not matched to a gene: 9. Looked up from germline, CDR1 is ENHRY and CDR2 is SYGVKD. This CDR3 region has 15 residues.

The chain recombines TRBV5-1 with TRBJ1-1, with D possibly matching TRBD1 (6 bases). This CDR3 has 15 amino acids. Trimming stripped 1 base from V and 6 bases from J, with 16 bases between. Germline-derived CDR1 and CDR2 are SGHRS and YFSETQ. The CDR3 sequence: CASSLSGGGISEAFF. CDR3 in DNA: TGCGCCAGCAGCTTGTCTGGGGGCGGAATTTCTGAAGCTTTCTTT.

This clonotype was counted at least ten times. The chain employs TRBV4-1 and TRBJ2-6; the match to TRBD1 covers 7 bases. V lost 2 bases to trimming and J lost 0 bases; unmatched junction nucleotides: 7. The V gene's germline CDR1 is MGHRA and CDR2 YSYEKL. The CDR3 runs 18 residues. The CDR3 nucleotides are TGCGCCAGCAGCCAAAACAGGGGACGGGGCTCTGGGGCCAACGTCCTGACTTTC. It yields the protein CASSQNRGRGSGANVLTF.

This clonotype was recorded many times. This chain links TRBV28 with TRBJ2-3, with 7 bases matching TRBD1. J lost 1 base, V lost 3 bases, and 4 bases had no gene match. Germline CDR1 and CDR2: MDHEN and SYDVKM. The CDR3 sequence is 15 residues long. The CDR3 bases are TGTGCCAGCAGTTTCAGGGGACAGCGCACAGATACGCAGTATTTT. Protein sequence: CASSFRGQRTDTQYF.

This clonotype was counted ten times or more. This chain joins TRBV20-1 and TRBJ2-3, with D perhaps assigned TRBD1 or TRBD2 (6 bases each). V was trimmed by 6 bases and J by 3 bases, leaving 13 bases between them. Germline lookup yields CDR1 DFQATT and CDR2 SNEGSKA (reference sequence). The CDR3 spans 13 residues. CDR3 amino acids: CSARKGGTDTQYF. DNA of the CDR3: TGCAGTGCGAGGAAGGGGGGAACAGATACGCAGTATTTT.